This section outlines one T cell receptor beta chain sequence together with its context. Its antigen is undetermined. Primers included in the PCR were 60 Vbeta and 13 Jbeta primers. Generated by immunoSEQ multiplex PCR, the TCRdb table keeps only in-frame clones and is missing some. Among about 120,000 clones listed, nearly 80% were seen once. This sample is drawn from a study of cytomegalovirus exposure and HLA in healthy donors. Study conclusions and caveats: CMV antigen specificity of a few CMV-associated chains was confirmed in vitro. Common viral pathogens seemed to be connected with several of the most significant clusters, according to a later analysis. Analysis performed later showed TCR beta chains linked to HLA being more clonally expanded than equally common others. Reports state that TCR beta sequences accurately predicted most subjects' HLA-A and HLA-B alleles.

V was shortened by 6 bases and J by 5 bases, with 13 bases between the two germline ends. The CDR3 is 14 amino acids. CDR1 and CDR2 (germline): SNHLY, FYNNEI. Sequencing was performed on PBMCs. The rearrangement links TRBV2 to TRBJ2-2; D might be TRBD2 (5 bases). The clonotype was recovered from a young woman in good health and CMV-seropositive. CDR3 loop: CASRPGVKTGELFF. CDR3 coding DNA: TGTGCCAGCAGGCCCGGGGTGAAGACCGGGGAGCTGTTTTTT.